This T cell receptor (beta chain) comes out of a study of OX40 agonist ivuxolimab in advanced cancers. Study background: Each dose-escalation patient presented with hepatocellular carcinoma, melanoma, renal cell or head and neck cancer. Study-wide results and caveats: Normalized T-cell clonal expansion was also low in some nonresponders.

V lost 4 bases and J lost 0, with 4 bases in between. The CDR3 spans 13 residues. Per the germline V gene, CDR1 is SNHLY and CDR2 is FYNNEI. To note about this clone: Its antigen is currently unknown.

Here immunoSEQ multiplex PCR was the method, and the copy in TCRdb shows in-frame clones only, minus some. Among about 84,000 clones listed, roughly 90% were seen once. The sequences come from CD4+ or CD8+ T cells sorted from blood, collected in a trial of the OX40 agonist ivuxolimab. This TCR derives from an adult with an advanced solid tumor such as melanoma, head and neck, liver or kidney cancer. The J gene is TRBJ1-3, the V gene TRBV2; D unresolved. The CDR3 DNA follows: TGTGCCAGCAGTGCGGACTCTGGAAACACCATATATTTT. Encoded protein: CASSADSGNTIYF.